The clone carrying this T cell receptor beta chain was seen a handful of times. PCR amplification relied on 60 Vbeta primers (plus 13 Jbeta primers). Profiled with immunoSEQ multiplex PCR; TCRdb holds only in-frame clones, not every one. The sample gives hundreds of thousands of clones, about three quarters of which show up once; 0.47% is in the top ten. The CDR3 runs 15 residues. Germline assignment: CDR1 SGHNT and CDR2 YYREEE (reference sequence). V shed 0 bases and J shed 0 bases, with 7 bases lying between them. This sample stems from a study of cytomegalovirus exposure and HLA in healthy donors. Whereas donors were nominally healthy upon sampling, unrecorded immune exposures were probable.

The genes are TRBV5-4 and TRBJ1-3; D is unresolved. The TCR comes from a boy aged 5-17 years in good health and CMV-seronegative. Sequencing input: PBMCs. CDR3 sequence: CASSLEPGSGNTIYF. CDR3 in DNA: TGTGCCAGCAGCTTGGAGCCCGGCTCTGGAAACACCATATATTTT.